This T cell receptor beta chain is drawn from a study of blood T cell repertoires in COVID-19. Overall study: The analysed material was cDNA or gDNA that came from T cells, B-cell-depleted T cells, or PBMCs.

In the study's own analysis: Scientists estimated how many nucleated cells there were by amplifying reference gene primers. TCRdb's copy holds only in-frame clones and misses some; the assay was immunoSEQ multiplex PCR. That table is the source of V, J and clone size, and D and trimming were worked out from the DNA. The data hold about 370,000 clones, with around 87% observed a single time. Germline V gene sequence: CDR1 SGHTA, CDR2 FQGNSA. The CDR3 consists of 14 residues. Germline trimming cut 4 bases from V and 3 bases from J; bases unmatched to any gene: 6. Patients at the Seattle site were enrolled during active infection and followed longitudinally.

The V and J genes are TRBV7-2 and TRBJ2-7; 7 bases fit TRBD1. This receptor was taken from a woman between 25 and 40 years old with COVID-19, enrolled during active disease. Input material: peripheral blood. The CDR3 nucleotides are TGTGCCAGCAGCTCCCGGACAGGCCGCTACGAGCAGTACTTC. It translates to CASSSRTGRYEQYF.